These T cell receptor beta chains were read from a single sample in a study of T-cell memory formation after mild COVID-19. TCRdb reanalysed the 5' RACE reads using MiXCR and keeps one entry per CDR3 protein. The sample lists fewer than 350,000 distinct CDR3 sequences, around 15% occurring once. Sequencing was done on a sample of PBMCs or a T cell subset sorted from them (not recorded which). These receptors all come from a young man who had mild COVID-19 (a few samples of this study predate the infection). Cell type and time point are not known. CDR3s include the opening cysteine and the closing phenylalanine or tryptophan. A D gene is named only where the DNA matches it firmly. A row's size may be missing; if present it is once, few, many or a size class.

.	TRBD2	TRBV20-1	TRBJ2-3	CSASKAAGGTDTQYF	TGCAGTGCTAGTAAGGCAGCGGGGGGCACAGATACGCAGTATTTT
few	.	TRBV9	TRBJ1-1	CASSIAGTGNTEAFF	TGTGCCAGCAGCATAGCCGGGACGGGGAACACTGAAGCTTTCTTT
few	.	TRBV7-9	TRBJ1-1	CAGRQGGNTEAFF	TGTGCCGGACGGCAGGGCGGGAACACTGAAGCTTTCTTT
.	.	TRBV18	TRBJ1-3	CASSPKWASGNTIYF	TGTGCCAGCTCACCAAAATGGGCCTCTGGAAACACCATATATTTT
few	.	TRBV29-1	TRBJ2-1	CSVDVGFTYNEQFF	TGCAGCGTTGATGTGGGGTTCACCTACAATGAGCAGTTCTTC
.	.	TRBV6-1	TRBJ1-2	CASSEAPKNYGYTF	TGTGCCAGCAGTGAAGCGCCAAAGAACTATGGCTACACCTTC
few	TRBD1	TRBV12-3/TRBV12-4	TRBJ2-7	CASSLMRDRGPYEQYF	TGTGCCAGCAGTTTAATGCGGGACAGGGGCCCCTACGAGCAGTACTTC
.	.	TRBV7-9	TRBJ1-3	CASSLPAYSGNTIYF	TGTGCCAGCAGCTTGCCTGCGTACTCTGGAAACACCATATATTTT
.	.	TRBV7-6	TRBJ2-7	CASSLGGAYVDEQYF	TGTGCCAGCAGCTTAGGGGGGGCGTACGTGGACGAGCAGTACTTC
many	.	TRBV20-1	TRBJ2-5	CSARGQAFSQETQYF	TGCAGTGCCCGCGGACAAGCCTTTTCCCAAGAGACCCAGTACTTC
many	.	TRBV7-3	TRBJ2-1	CASSLGGDDEQFF	TGTGCCAGCAGCTTGGGGGGAGATGATGAGCAGTTCTTC
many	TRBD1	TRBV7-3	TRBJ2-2	CASSLTGQEGAGELFF	TGTGCCAGCAGCTTAACGGGACAGGAAGGGGCCGGGGAGCTGTTTTTT
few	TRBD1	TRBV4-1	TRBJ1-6	CASSPTLTGSNSPLHF	TGCGCCAGCAGCCCGACTCTGACAGGGAGCAATTCACCCCTCCACTTT
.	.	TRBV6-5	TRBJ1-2	CASSYSRRGVNGYTF	TGTGCCAGCAGTTACTCCCGGAGGGGGGTTAACGGCTACACCTTC
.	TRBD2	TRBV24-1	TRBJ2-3	CATSAASGEVTDTQYF	TGTGCCACCAGTGCGGCTAGCGGGGAAGTGACAGATACGCAGTATTTT
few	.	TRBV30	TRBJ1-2	CAWKARVNYGYTF	TGTGCCTGGAAAGCGCGTGTGAACTATGGCTACACCTTC
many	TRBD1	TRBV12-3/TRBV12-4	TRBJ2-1	CASSPGQGSYNEQFF	TGCGCCAGCAGCCCTGGACAGGGCTCCTACAATGAGCAGTTCTTC
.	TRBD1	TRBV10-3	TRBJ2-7	CAISEPQTGGVEQYF	TGTGCCATCAGTGAGCCGCAGACAGGGGGAGTGGAGCAGTACTTC
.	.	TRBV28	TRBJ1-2	CASSSGLEYGYTF	TGTGCCAGCAGTTCGGGGCTTGAATATGGCTACACCTTC
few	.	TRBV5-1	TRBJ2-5	CASSLGRGAETQYF	TGCGCCAGCAGCTTGGGTAGGGGGGCAGAGACCCAGTACTTC
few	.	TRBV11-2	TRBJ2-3	CASSLGQYFGTQYF	TGTGCCAGCAGCTTAGGCCAGTATTTCGGTACGCAGTATTTT
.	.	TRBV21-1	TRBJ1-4	CASSKTTGRDEKLFF	TGTGCCAGCAGCAAGACGACAGGGCGGGATGAAAAACTGTTTTTT
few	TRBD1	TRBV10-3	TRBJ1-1	CAISESRDRGVTEAFF	TGTGCCATCAGTGAATCTCGGGACAGGGGAGTCACTGAAGCTTTCTTT
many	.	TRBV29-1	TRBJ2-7	CSVVGSYHYEQYF	TGCAGCGTTGTCGGGAGTTACCACTACGAGCAGTACTTC
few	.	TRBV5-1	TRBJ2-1	CASSLGRGYNEQFF	TGCGCCAGCAGCTTGGGTAGGGGATACAATGAGCAGTTCTTC
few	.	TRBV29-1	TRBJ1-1	CSVAEGMNTEAFF	TGCAGCGTTGCTGAGGGGATGAACACTGAAGCTTTCTTT
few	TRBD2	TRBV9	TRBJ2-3	CASSPLAGADTDTQYF	TGTGCCAGCAGCCCACTAGCGGGGGCCGACACAGATACGCAGTATTTT
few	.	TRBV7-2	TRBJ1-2	CASSLEGRSYGYTF	TGTGCCAGCAGCTTAGAAGGCAGATCCTATGGCTACACCTTC
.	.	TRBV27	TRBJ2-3	CASSLSPQVGTDTQYF	TGTGCCAGCAGTTTATCGCCCCAGGTGGGCACAGATACGCAGTATTTT
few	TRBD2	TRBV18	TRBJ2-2	CASSPPTSGGFTGELFF	TGTGCCAGCTCACCACCGACTAGCGGGGGATTCACCGGGGAGCTGTTTTTT
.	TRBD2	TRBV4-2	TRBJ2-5	CASSPRTSGIGTQYF	TGTGCCAGCAGCCCAAGGACTAGCGGAATCGGGACCCAGTACTTC
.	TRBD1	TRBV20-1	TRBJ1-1	CSASLLQGNTEAFF	TGCAGTGCTAGTCTCCTACAGGGGAATACTGAAGCTTTCTTT
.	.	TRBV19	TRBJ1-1	CATRGQSEAFF	TGTGCCACCCGAGGACAGAGTGAAGCTTTCTTT
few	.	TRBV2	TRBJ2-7	CASSEGGTYEQYF	TGTGCCAGCAGTGAAGGGGGGACCTACGAGCAGTACTTC
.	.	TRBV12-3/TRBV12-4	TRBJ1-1	CASSLLPSGVWGNTEAFF	TGTGCCAGCAGTTTATTGCCGTCGGGGGTCTGGGGGAACACTGAAGCTTTCTTT
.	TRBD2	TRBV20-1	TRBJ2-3	CSARVLAGVTDTQYF	TGCAGTGCTAGAGTACTAGCGGGGGTCACAGATACGCAGTATTTT
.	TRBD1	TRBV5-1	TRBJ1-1	CASSYGTGQTEAFF	TGCGCCAGCAGTTACGGGACAGGGCAAACTGAAGCTTTCTTT
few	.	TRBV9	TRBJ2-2	CASSVGSSFTGELFF	TGTGCCAGCAGCGTCGGGTCCTCCTTCACCGGGGAGCTGTTTTTT